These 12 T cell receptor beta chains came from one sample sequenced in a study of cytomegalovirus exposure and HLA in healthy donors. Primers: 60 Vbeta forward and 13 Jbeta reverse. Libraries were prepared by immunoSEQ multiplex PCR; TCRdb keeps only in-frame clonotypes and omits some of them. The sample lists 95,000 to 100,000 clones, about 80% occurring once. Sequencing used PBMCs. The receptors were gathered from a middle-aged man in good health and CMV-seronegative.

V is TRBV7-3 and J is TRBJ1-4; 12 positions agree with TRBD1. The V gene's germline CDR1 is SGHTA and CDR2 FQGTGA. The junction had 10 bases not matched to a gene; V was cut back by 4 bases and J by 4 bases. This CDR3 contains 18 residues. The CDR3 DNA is TGTGCCAGCAGCTCCCACCGGGACAGGGGGCGCGGTAATGAAAAACTGTTTTTT. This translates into CASSSHRDRGRGNEKLFF.

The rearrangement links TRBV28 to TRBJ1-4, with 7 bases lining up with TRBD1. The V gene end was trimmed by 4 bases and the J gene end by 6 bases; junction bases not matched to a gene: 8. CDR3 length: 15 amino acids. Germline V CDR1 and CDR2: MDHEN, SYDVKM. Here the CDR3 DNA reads TGTGCCAGCAGTTCCCGGTGGAGGGGGCATGAAAAACTGTTTTTT. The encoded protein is CASSSRWRGHEKLFF.

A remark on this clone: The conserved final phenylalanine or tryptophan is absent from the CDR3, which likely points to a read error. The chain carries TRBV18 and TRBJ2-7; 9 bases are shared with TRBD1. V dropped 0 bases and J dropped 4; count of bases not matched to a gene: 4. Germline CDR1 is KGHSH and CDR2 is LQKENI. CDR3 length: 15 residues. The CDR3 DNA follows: TGTGCCAGCTCACCACCGACAGGGGGTGGTTACGAGCAGTACCTC. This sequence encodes CASSPPTGGGYEQYL.

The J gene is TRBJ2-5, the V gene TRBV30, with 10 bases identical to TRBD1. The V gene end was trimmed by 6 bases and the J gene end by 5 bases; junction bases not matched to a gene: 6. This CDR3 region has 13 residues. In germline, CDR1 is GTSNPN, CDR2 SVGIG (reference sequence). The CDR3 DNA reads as TGTGCCTGTGACAGGGGGCGGCGGGAGACCCAGTACTTC. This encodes CACDRGRRETQYF.

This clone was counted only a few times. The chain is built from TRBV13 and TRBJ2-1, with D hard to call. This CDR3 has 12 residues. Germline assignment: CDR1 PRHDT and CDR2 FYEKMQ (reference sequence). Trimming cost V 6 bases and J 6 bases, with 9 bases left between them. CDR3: CASSSPSNEQFF. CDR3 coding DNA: TGTGCCAGCAGTTCCCCGTCCAATGAGCAGTTCTTC.

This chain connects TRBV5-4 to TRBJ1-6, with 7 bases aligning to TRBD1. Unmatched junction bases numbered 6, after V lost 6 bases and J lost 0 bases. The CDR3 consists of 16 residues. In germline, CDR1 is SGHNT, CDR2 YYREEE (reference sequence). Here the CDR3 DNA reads TGTGCCAGCACAGGGGGAGGTGGCTCCTATAATTCACCCCTCCACTTT. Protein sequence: CASTGGGGSYNSPLHF.

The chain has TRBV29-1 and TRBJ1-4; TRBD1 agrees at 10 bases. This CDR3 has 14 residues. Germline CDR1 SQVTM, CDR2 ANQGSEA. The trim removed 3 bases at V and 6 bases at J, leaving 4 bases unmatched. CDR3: CSVDNGTGDEKLFF. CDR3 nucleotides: TGCAGCGTTGACAACGGGACAGGGGATGAAAAACTGTTTTTT.

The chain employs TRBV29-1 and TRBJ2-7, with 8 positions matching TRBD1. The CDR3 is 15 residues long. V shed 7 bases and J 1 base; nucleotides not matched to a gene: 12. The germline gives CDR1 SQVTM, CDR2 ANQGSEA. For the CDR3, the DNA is TGCAGCGCCAAGGTTAGACAGGGGAGATCCTACGAGCAGTACGTC. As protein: CSAKVRQGRSYEQYV.

The CDR3 DNA reads TGTGCCAGCAGTTCAAGACAGGGCGCGACCCTCAATGAGCAGTTCTTC. It yields the protein CASSSRQGATLNEQFF. The V and J genes are TRBV27 and TRBJ2-1; 7 bases line up with TRBD1. Germline CDR1 MNHEY, CDR2 SMNVEV (reference sequence). V lost 4 bases and J lost 6; bases outside the gene matches: 12. The CDR3 sequence is 16 residues long.

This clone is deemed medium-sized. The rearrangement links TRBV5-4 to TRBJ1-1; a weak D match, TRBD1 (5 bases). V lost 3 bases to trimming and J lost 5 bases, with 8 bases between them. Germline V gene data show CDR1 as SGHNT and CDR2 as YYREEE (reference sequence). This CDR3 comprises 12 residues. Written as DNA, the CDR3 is TGTGCCAGCAGCTGGGGGGTTACTGAAGCTTTCTTT. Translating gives CASSWGVTEAFF.

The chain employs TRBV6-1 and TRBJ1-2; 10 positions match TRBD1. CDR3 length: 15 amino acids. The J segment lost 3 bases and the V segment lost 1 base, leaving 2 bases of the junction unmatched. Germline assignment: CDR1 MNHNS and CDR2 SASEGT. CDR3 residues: CASSEGTGGYYGYTF. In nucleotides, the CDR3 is TGTGCCAGCAGTGAAGGGACAGGGGGGTACTATGGCTACACCTTC.

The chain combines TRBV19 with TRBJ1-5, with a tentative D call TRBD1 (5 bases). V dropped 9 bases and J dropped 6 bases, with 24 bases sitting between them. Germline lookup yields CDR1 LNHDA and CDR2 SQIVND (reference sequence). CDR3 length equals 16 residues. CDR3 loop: CARTLKGPTGGQPQHF. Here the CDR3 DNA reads TGTGCCAGAACACTTAAGGGGCCAACCGGGGGTCAGCCCCAGCATTTT.